What follows are 6 T cell receptor beta chains derived from one specimen sequenced in a study of cytomegalovirus exposure and HLA in healthy donors. The primer mix had 60 Vbeta and 13 Jbeta primers. Assay used: immunoSEQ multiplex PCR; TCRdb lists only in-frame clones, some missing. The repertoire includes 200,000 to 250,000 clones, around 79% of them detected once, and 0.22% sits in the top ten. The material sequenced was PBMCs. These receptors were taken from a girl aged 2-10 years in good health and CMV-seronegative.

In this sample, this clone turned up once. Its ends do not fully match the called genes, so a read error is possible. The chain has TRBV19 and TRBJ2-7; TRBD1 matches at 11 bases. CDR1 is LNHDA, CDR2 SQIVND, per germline (reference sequence). The CDR3 consists of 13 residues. CDR3 nucleotide sequence: TGTGCCAGTAGTCGGACAGGGGGCTACGAGCAGCACTTC. It yields the protein CASSRTGGYEQHF.

The chain links TRBV6-1 to TRBJ1-5; TRBD1 matches 10 bases. Germline lookup yields CDR1 MNHNS and CDR2 SASEGT. The CDR3 runs 15 residues. V gave up 3 bases and J gave up 7 bases; unmatched junction bases: 6. This CDR3 reads CASSDRTGGQQPQHF. In DNA, the CDR3 is TGTGCCAGCAGTGACCGGACAGGGGGACAGCAGCCCCAGCATTTT.

V is TRBV7-9 and J is TRBJ2-5, with 9 bases matching TRBD2. V was clipped by 6 bases and J by 4 bases; unmatched bases: 12. The germline V gene has CDR1 SEHNR and CDR2 FQNEAQ (reference sequence). The CDR3 extends over 16 amino acids. The CDR3 sequence: CASRDLRGGPGETQYF. The CDR3 nucleotides are TGTGCCAGCAGAGATTTGCGGGGGGGACCGGGAGAGACCCAGTACTTC.

The chain is built from TRBV25-1 and TRBJ1-1, with a possible D match to TRBD1 (6 bases). The CDR3 covers 12 residues. Trimming took off 2 bases at V and 11 bases at J, with 12 bases between the two ends. Germline V lookup: CDR1 MGHDK, CDR2 SYGVNS. DNA of the CDR3: TGTGCCAGCAGTGAAACAGGGTTTGGGGCTTTCTTT. Translated: CASSETGFGAFF.

This clone was seen a single time. The chain carries TRBV19 and TRBJ2-2; D remains unclear. The V gene's germline CDR1 is LNHDA and CDR2 SQIVND (reference sequence). This CDR3 region has 13 residues. V was cut by 7 bases and J by 0 bases, with 6 bases left in between. The CDR3: CASTPTNTGELFF. As DNA, the CDR3 is TGTGCCAGTACCCCCACGAACACCGGGGAGCTGTTTTTT.

This clone was recorded a few times. This chain uses TRBV9 with TRBJ1-2, with D hard to call. The CDR3 is 15 amino acids. Trimming left V 7 bases short and J 0 bases short, with 16 bases between. The germline V gene has CDR1 SGDLS and CDR2 YYNGEE. The CDR3 DNA reads TGTGCCAGCGGACGGATGGAGGGTCCTAACTATGGCTACACCTTC. It is translated as CASGRMEGPNYGYTF. The full variable domain, rest sourced from reference TRBV9 and TRBJ1-2, is DSGVTQTPKHLITATGQRVTLRCSPRSGDLSVYWYQQSLDQGLQFLIQYYNGEERAKGNILERFSAQQFPDLHSELNLSSLELGDSALYFCASGRMEGPNYGYTFGSGTRLTVV.